This TCR beta chain was captured in a study of T cell responses to AZD1222 COVID-19 vaccine. From germline, CDR1 is SGHTA and CDR2 FQGNSA. The V end lost 3 bases, the J end lost 8 bases, and 9 bases lay between the germline ends. There are 12 residues in the CDR3. Sequencing used immunoSEQ multiplex PCR; TCRdb keeps in-frame clones, though not all of them. The sample lists 95,000 to 150,000 clones, around 88% seen once, with about 4.9% in the top ten. This receptor was identified in an adult in good health. Sequences were derived from peripheral blood, sampled on day 0 of AZD1222 vaccination. The rearrangement links TRBV7-2 to TRBJ2-3; D possibly uses TRBD1 or TRBD2 (6 bases each). In DNA, the CDR3 is TGTGCCAGCAGCTTGGGGGGCAGTACGCAGTATTTT. Amino acids: CASSLGGSTQYF.